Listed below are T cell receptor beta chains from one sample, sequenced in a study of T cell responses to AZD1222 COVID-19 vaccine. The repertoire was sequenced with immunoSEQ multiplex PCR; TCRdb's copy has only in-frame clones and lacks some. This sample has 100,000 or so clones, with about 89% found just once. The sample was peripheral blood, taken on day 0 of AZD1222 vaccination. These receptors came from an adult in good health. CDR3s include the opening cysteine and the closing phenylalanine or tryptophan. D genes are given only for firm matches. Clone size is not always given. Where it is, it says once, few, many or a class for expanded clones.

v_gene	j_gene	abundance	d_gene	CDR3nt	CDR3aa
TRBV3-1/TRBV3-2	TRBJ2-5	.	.	TGTGCCAGCAGCTGGCGTACGAATCAAGAGACCCAGTACTTC	CASSWRTNQETQYF
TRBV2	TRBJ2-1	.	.	TGTGCCAGCAGTGAACCCCTAGACTACCGAAGCTCCTACAATGAGCAGTTCTTC	CASSEPLDYRSSYNEQFF
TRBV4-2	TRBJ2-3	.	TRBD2	TGTGCCAGCAGCGTGTCTAGCGGGATGGATACGCAGTATTTT	CASSVSSGMDTQYF
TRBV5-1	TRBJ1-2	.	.	TGCGCCAGCAACCAGGGAGCTAACTATGGCTACACCTTC	CASNQGANYGYTF
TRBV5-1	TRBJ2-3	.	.	TGCGCCAGCAGCTTGGAGGGGGACTACCAACTAGATACGCAGTATTTT	CASSLEGDYQLDTQYF
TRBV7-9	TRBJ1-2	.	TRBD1	TGTGCCAGCAGCTACCCACAGGGGAAGGGCTACACCTTC	CASSYPQGKGYTF
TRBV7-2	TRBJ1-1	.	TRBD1	TGTGCCAGCAGTCGGGACAGGAATCCTTTCTTT	CASSRDRNPFF
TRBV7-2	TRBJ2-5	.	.	TGTGCCAGCAGCCTCCGGCGCAGGGGAGAGACCCAGTACTTC	CASSLRRRGETQYF
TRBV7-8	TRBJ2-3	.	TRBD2	TGTGCCAGCAGATGGTCACTAGCGGGAAGTACGCAGTATTTT	CASRWSLAGSTQYF
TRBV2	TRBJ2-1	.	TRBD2	TGTGCCGGACTAGCGGGAGTGGACGAGCAGTTCTTC	CAGLAGVDEQFF
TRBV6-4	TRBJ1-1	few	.	TGTGCCAGCAGTGAGGATACAGGGAGGACTGAAGCTTTCTTT	CASSEDTGRTEAFF
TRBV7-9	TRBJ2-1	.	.	TGTGCCAGCAGCCCCCGCCCGGATATAGGGCCTCCCCCCCACAATGAGCAGTTCTTC	CASSPRPDIGPPPHNEQFF
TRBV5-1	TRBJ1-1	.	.	TGCGCCAGCAGCTTGTTAAGTGGCACTGAAGCTTTCTTT	CASSLLSGTEAFF
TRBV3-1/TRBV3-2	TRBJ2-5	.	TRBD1	TGTGCCAGCAGCCAAGATAGCCGACAGGGGGGATTTTCGGAGACCCAGTACTTC	CASSQDSRQGGFSETQYF
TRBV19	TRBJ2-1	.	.	TGTGCCAGTAGTATTATGCAGGCCGGGGACAATGAGCAGTTCTTC	CASSIMQAGDNEQFF
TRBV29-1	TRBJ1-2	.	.	TGCAGCGTTGAGGTGACAGACTATGGCTACACCTTC	CSVEVTDYGYTF
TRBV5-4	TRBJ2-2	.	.	TGTGCCAGCAGCTTCCAGGCCGGGGAGCTGTTTTTT	CASSFQAGELFF
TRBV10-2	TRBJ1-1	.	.	TGCGCCAGCAGGAGGGGCCCTCGAGGTTTCTTT	CASRRGPRGFF
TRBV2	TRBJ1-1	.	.	TGTGCCAGCAGTGAACGACGGGCCGGAGCTTTCTTT	CASSERRAGAFF
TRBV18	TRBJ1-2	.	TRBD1	TGTGCCAGCTCACCAAGAGGGACAGGGCCCGCCGCGTCAGGCTACACCTTC	CASSPRGTGPAASGYTF
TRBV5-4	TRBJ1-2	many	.	TGTGCCAGCAGCTTGGGATCGACCCAGAACCCGTATGGCTACACCTTC	CASSLGSTQNPYGYTF
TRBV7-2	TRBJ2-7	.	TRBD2	TGTGCCAGCAGCCCGAGCGCTAGCGGGAGTTGGTACGAGCAGTACTTC	CASSPSASGSWYEQYF
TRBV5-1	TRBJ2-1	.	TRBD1	TGCGCCAGCAGCTTACGGCAGGGGGCGCGGGAGCAGTTCTTC	CASSLRQGAREQFF
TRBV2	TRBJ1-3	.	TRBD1	TGTGCCAGCAGTCTGGGGACAGTCTCTGGAAACACCATATATTTT	CASSLGTVSGNTIYF
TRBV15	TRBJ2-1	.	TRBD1	TGTGCCACCAGCAGGGGGGGACAGGGGGCTTTTGAGCAGTTCTTC	CATSRGGQGAFEQFF
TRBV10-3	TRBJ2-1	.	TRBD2	TGTGCCATCAGGTCCTGGACTAGCGGGGCTAATGAGCAGTTCTTC	CAIRSWTSGANEQFF
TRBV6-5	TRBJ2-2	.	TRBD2	TGTGCCAGCAGGAGACGGACTAGCGGGACCGGGGAGCTGTTTTTT	CASRRRTSGTGELFF
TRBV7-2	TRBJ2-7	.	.	TGTGCCAGCAGACCCCGGACCCAAAGCTACGAGCAGTACTTC	CASRPRTQSYEQYF
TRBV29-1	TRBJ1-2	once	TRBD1	TGCAGCGCACAGGGGAACTATGGCTACACCTTC	CSAQGNYGYTF
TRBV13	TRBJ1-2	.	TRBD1	TGTGCCAGCAGCCAGGGGTACAGGGGGCTTAATGGCTACACCTTC	CASSQGYRGLNGYTF
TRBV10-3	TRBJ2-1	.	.	TGTGCCATCAGTGATTTTGGGGGGGCCCTATCCTACAATGAGCAGTTCTTC	CAISDFGGALSYNEQFF
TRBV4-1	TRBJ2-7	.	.	TGCGCCAGCAGCCAATTAGAGGGTTACAACTACGAGCAGTACTTC	CASSQLEGYNYEQYF
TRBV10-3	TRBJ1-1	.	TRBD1	TGTGCCATCAGTGAGTCCCGGGACAGGGCCTTCGCCACTGAAGCTTTCTTT	CAISESRDRAFATEAFF
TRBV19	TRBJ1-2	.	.	TGTGCCAGTAGTCCACAGGGAGGGTATGGCTACACCTTC	CASSPQGGYGYTF
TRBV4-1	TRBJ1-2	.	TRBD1	TGCGCCAGCAGCCAAGATTCGACAGGGCAAGGCTACACCTTC	CASSQDSTGQGYTF
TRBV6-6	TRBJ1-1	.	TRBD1	TGTGCCAGCAGTATCAGCAGGGGGCAAGCTTTCTTT	CASSISRGQAFF
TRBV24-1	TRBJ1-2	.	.	TGTGCCACCATACACAGCAACTATGGCTACACCTTC	CATIHSNYGYTF
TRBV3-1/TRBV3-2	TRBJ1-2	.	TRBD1	TGTGCCAGCAGCCAATACAGGGGATCCTATGGCTACACCTTC	CASSQYRGSYGYTF
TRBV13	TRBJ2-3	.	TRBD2	TGTGCCAGCAGCTTACGACTAGCCAACACAGATACGCAGTATTTT	CASSLRLANTDTQYF